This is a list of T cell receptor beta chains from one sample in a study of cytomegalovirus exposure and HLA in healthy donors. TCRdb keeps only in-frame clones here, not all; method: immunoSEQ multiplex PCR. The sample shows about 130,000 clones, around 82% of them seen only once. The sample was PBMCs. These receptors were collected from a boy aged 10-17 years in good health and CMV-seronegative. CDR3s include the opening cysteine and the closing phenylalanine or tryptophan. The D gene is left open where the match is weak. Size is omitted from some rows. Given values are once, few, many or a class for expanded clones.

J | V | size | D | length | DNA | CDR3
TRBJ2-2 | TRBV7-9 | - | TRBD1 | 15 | TGTGCCAGCAGCCATGGGACAGGGGAGATCGGGGAGCTGTTTTTT | CASSHGTGEIGELFF
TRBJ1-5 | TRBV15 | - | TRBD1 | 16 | TGTGCCACCAGCAGGCAGACAGGGGCCCGGGATCAGCCCCAGCATTTT | CATSRQTGARDQPQHF
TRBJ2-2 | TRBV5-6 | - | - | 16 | TGTGCCAGCAGCTTGGAGGGGGGGACGAACACCGGGGAGCTGTTTTTT | CASSLEGGTNTGELFF
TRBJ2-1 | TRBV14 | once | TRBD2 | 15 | TGTGCCAGCAGCGTCCCGGCTAGCGGGTACAATGAGCAGTTCTTC | CASSVPASGYNEQFF
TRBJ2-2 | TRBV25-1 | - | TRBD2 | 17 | TGTGCCAGCACTAAGACTAGCGGGAGTGGGGGGACCGGGGAGCTGTTTTTT | CASTKTSGSGGTGELFF
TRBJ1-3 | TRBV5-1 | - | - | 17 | TGCGCCAGCAGCTTTGGCACGGGTGGCCCCTCTGGAAACACCATATATTTT | CASSFGTGGPSGNTIYF
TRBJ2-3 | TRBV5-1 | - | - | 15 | TGCGCCAGCAGCTTTGGGTCTAGCGGCACAGATACGCAGTATTTT | CASSFGSSGTDTQYF
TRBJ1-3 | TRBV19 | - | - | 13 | TGTGCCAGTAGTACAAACTCTGGAAACACCATATATTTT | CASSTNSGNTIYF
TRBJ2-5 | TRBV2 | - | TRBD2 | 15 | TGTGCCAGCAGTGAGGGGCGGGGGGCTTGGGAGACCCAGTACTTC | CASSEGRGAWETQYF
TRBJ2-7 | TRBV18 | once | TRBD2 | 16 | TGTGCCAGCTCACCATTTACTAGCGGGATGTCTCGGGAGCAGTACTTC | CASSPFTSGMSREQYF
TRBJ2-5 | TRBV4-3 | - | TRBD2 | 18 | TGCGCCAGCAGCCAAGAAGCCCAGCGGGGGGGCTTCCAGGAGACCCAGTACTTC | CASSQEAQRGGFQETQYF
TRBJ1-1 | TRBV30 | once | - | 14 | TGTGCCTGGAGGACCGCAGGGTTTGGGACTGAAGCTTTCTTT | CAWRTAGFGTEAFF
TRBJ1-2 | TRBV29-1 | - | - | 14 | TGCAGCGTTGAAGTCTCCATTCCGAGCTATGGCTACACCTTC | CSVEVSIPSYGYTF
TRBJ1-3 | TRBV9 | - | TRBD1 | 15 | TGTGCCAGCAGCGTAGGACAGGGTGGTGGAAACACCATATATTTT | CASSVGQGGGNTIYF
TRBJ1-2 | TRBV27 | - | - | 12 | TGTGCCAGCCGGGAGGGGTTGGGTGGCTACACCTTC | CASREGLGGYTF
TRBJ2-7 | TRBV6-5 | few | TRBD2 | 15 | TGTGCCAGCAGGCCCCCTCTAGCGGGAGCCTACGAGCAGTACTTC | CASRPPLAGAYEQYF
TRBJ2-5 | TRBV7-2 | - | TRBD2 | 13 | TGTGCCAGCACAGGGCGAGCGGGGGAGACCCAGTACTTC | CASTGRAGETQYF
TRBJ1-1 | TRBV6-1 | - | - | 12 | TGTGCCAGCAGAACAGGGTACACTGAAGCTTTCTTT | CASRTGYTEAFF
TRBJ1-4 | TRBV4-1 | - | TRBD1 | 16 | TGCGCCAGCAGCCAGCCTCAGGGGGCCCTATTAGGAAAACTGTTTTTT | CASSQPQGALLGKLFF
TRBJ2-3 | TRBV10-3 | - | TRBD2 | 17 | TGTGCCATCAGTGAGTTATTGGCTAGCGGCCGCACAGATACGCAGTATTTT | CAISELLASGRTDTQYF
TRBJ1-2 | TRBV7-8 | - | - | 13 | TGTGCCAGCTCATCGGGGGTCAACTATGGCTACACCTTC | CASSSGVNYGYTF
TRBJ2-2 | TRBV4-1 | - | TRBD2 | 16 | TGCGCCAGCAGCCTAGGACTAGCGGGAGTCGCCGGGGAGCTGTTTTTT | CASSLGLAGVAGELFF
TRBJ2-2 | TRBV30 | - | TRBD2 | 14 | TGTGCCTGGACCGGGACTAGGAACACCGGGGAGCTGTTTTTT | CAWTGTRNTGELFF
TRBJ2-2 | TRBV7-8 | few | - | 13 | TGTGCCAGCAGCTTAGTAGACACCGGGGAGCTGTTTTTT | CASSLVDTGELFF